This T cell receptor beta chain emerged from a study of blood T cell repertoires in COVID-19. Generated by immunoSEQ multiplex PCR, the TCRdb table keeps only in-frame clones and is missing some. Of fewer than 200,000 clones listed, roughly 85% are singletons. CDR1 is LNHDA and CDR2 is SQIVND in the germline V gene (reference sequence). This CDR3 is 14 amino acids long. V dropped 3 bases and J dropped 6 bases, with 14 bases sitting between them. Sequencing used PBMCs or T cells enriched from blood (not recorded which). V usage is TRBV19 and J usage is TRBJ1-1; the D gene is possibly TRBD1 (5 bases). This sequence was found in a woman between 18 and 29 years old who had recovered from COVID-19. CDR3 loop: CASSIRADGSEAFF. The CDR3 DNA is TGTGCCAGTAGTATCAGGGCAGATGGCTCTGAAGCTTTCTTT. Using reference TRBV19 and TRBJ1-1 for the parts outside the CDR3, the full variable domain is DGGITQSPKYLFRKEGQNVTLSCEQNLNHDAMYWYRQDPGQGLRLIYYSQIVNDFQKGDIAEGYSVSREKKESFPLTVTSAQKNPTAFYLCASSIRADGSEAFFGQGTRLTVV.